This T cell receptor (beta chain) derives from a study of blood T cell repertoires in COVID-19. Recruits, aged about 18 to 90 years, lived in 25 or so US areas. Method: immunoSEQ multiplex PCR; TCRdb's copy keeps in-frame clones and lacks some. The profile shows hundreds of thousands of clones, more than 80% of them singletons. This CDR3 comprises 14 residues. Germline CDR1 SGHTA, CDR2 FQGNSA. The ends were cut back, 1 base at V and 6 bases at J, with 12 bases in the middle. The chain is built from TRBV7-2 and TRBJ1-2; a possible D gene is TRBD1 (6 bases). The material sequenced was PBMCs or T cells enriched from blood (not recorded which). The receptor was derived from a man between 18 and 35 years old who had recovered from COVID-19. CDR3 loop: CASSLGGGQNGYTF. CDR3 bases: TGTGCCAGCAGCTTAGGGGGGGGACAAAATGGCTACACCTTC.